What follows describes a single T cell receptor (beta chain). The sample belongs to a study of blood T cell repertoires in COVID-19. V was pared by 8 bases and J by 2 bases, with 8 bases of the junction left unmatched. This CDR3 has 13 amino acids. Germline CDR1 and CDR2: SQVTM and ANQGSEA. Generated by immunoSEQ multiplex PCR, the TCRdb table keeps only in-frame clones and is missing some. The sample records about 210,000 clones, approximately 85% being singletons. The chain uses TRBV29-1 and TRBJ1-1; 7 bases line up with TRBD1. The receptor was isolated from a woman in her seventies with COVID-19, enrolled during active disease. The source material was peripheral blood. CDR3 DNA: TGCAGCCCGTGGGACAGACAAAACACTGAAGCTTTCTTT. Its translation is CSPWDRQNTEAFF.